At least ten counts were recorded for the clone carrying this T cell receptor (beta chain). Its matching antigen is unknown. Researchers defined stable Graves' hyperthyroidism as no ophthalmopathy progression within 18 months. The PBMCs had their origin in about 9.7 ml of fresh peripheral blood. V gave up 7 bases and J gave up 4 bases, with 16 bases separating them. The CDR3 loop spans 14 amino acids. Looked up from germline, CDR1 is SNHLY and CDR2 is FYNNEI. These data belong to a study of T cells in Graves' hyperthyroidism and ophthalmopathy. Amplification of TCR beta CDR3 regions was performed using RNA transcripts as template. An initial round of RT-PCR targeting the TCR CDR3 relied on the HTBI primer set. TCRdb re-called the multiplex PCR reads with MiXCR, one entry per CDR3 protein. The data show hundreds of thousands of distinct CDR3 sequences, about a sixth seen once. Study-wide findings and caveats: Most clonotypes expanded in the thyroid (above 0.001) were also present in blood. Ophthalmopathy was predicted by the model a median of roughly 6.6 months ahead of onset.

This clonotype was obtained from a woman under 30 with Graves' hyperthyroidism. Sequencing was done on a sample of blood. This sequence joins TRBV2 and TRBJ1-1; D is perhaps TRBD1 (6 bases). CDR3 sequence (DNA): TGTGCCAGCACAGAAGGGCGAGGGGGCACTGAAGCTTTCTTT. It encodes CASTEGRGGTEAFF.